This T cell receptor beta chain was recorded in a study of T cell responses to AZD1222 COVID-19 vaccine. Study context: Analyses pooled second doses at about 4 or about 12 weeks.

With respect to this clone: Its cognate antigen is unknown.

Study results and caveats: Among the donors, most were white British and more were female, and clonal diversity was possibly underestimated. Seropositive AZD1222 recipients at baseline numbered only five or six. Nearly half of unique spike-specific TCRs reportedly avoided B.1.351 and B.1.1.7 mutated regions.

Sequenced by immunoSEQ multiplex PCR; TCRdb stores in-frame clones only, minus some. There are approximately 170,000 clones in the sample; approximately 89% occur only once, and approximately 4.8% lies in the top ten. Trimming left V 2 bases short and J 0 bases short, with 11 bases between. Germline V gene data show CDR1 as KGHSH and CDR2 as LQKENI. CDR3 length equals 16 residues. This sample comprised peripheral blood, obtained on day 0 of AZD1222 vaccination. This clonotype was sampled from an adult in good health. This chain connects TRBV18 to TRBJ2-1; D is perhaps TRBD1 (6 bases). CDR3 residues: CASSPGQKSSYNEQFF. In DNA form, the CDR3 reads TGTGCCAGCTCACCAGGACAGAAGAGCTCCTACAATGAGCAGTTCTTC.